These 5 T cell receptor beta chains originate from one sample sequenced in a study of cytotoxic CD8 clonotypes in ibrutinib-treated CLL. The assay was immunoSEQ multiplex PCR, and TCRdb's table has in-frame clones only and misses some. The sample has over 95,000 clones; 50% to 65% are singletons. Material: PBMCs, obtained after 24 months of ibrutinib treatment. All receptors come from a human donor with chronic lymphocytic leukemia.

The chain uses TRBV9 and TRBJ1-5; D gene ambiguous. Trimming shortened V by 4 bases and J by 4 bases, and 9 bases separated the two germline ends. There are 13 residues in the CDR3. In germline, CDR1 is SGDLS, CDR2 YYNGEE. The CDR3 sequence: CASSRDQNQPQHF. CDR3 bases: TGTGCCAGCAGCCGTGACCAAAATCAGCCCCAGCATTTT.

The genes are TRBV5-1 and TRBJ2-7; TRBD1 is a possible D gene (6 bases). CDR3 length: 15 amino acids. Germline V lookup: CDR1 SGHRS, CDR2 YFSETQ. V was trimmed by 4 bases and J by 0 bases, leaving 14 bases between them. CDR3 residues: CASSPLQGSSYEQYF. The CDR3 DNA sequence: TGCGCCAGCAGCCCACTACAGGGCAGCTCCTACGAGCAGTACTTC. The full variable domain, its missing parts supplied by reference TRBV5-1 and TRBJ2-7, is KAGVTQTPRYLIKTRGQQVTLSCSPISGHRSVSWYQQTPGQGLQFLFEYFSETQRNKGNFPGRFSGRQFSNSRSEMNVSTLELGDSALYLCASSPLQGSSYEQYFGPGTRLTVT.

J is TRBJ2-2 and V is TRBV7-6; the D is unclear. Germline V lookup: CDR1 SGHVS, CDR2 FNYEAQ. The V end was cut by 1 base, the J end by 3 bases, with 15 bases between. This CDR3 contains 17 residues. The CDR3 DNA reads as TGTGCCAGCAGCTTAGATGGTGGGTTTGTGTACACCGGGGAGCTGTTTTTT. It codes for CASSLDGGFVYTGELFF.

The table lists this clone with a few counts. Distinct nucleotide sequences in the sample also encode this CDR3. The chain uses TRBV11-2 and TRBJ2-7, with D maybe TRBD2 (6 bases). Germline CDR1 reads SGHAT; CDR2 reads FQNNGV. Trimming removed 5 bases from V and 2 bases from J, with 16 bases in between. This CDR3 comprises 15 residues. The CDR3 DNA reads TGTGCCAGCAGCCGCGGGGAAGGCTTAACCTACGAGCAGTACTTC. Its protein is CASSRGEGLTYEQYF.

The chain recombines TRBV30 with TRBJ1-2; D unresolved. Trimming cost V 0 bases and J 6 bases, with 8 bases left between them. CDR3 size: 12 residues. Germline CDR1 and CDR2: GTSNPN and SVGIG (reference sequence). The chain's CDR3 is CAWSVRSDGYTF. As DNA, the CDR3 is TGTGCCTGGAGTGTACGAAGCGATGGCTACACCTTC.